This T cell receptor (beta chain) was recorded in a study of technical replicates of blood from several donors. The CDR3 consists of 13 residues. Trimming pared 7 bases from V and 6 bases from J, leaving 12 bases between. Germline V CDR1 and CDR2: LNHDA, SQIVND (reference sequence). Profiled with immunoSEQ multiplex PCR; TCRdb holds only in-frame clones, not every one. The data show almost 70,000 clones, 80% to 90% seen once. The rearrangement links TRBV19 to TRBJ2-2, with D maybe TRBD1 (6 bases). The origin of this receptor is a human donor in good health. Some clones in this sample may be carry-over from other donors' samples. What was sequenced was PBMCs. This CDR3 reads CASTGAEPGELFF. The CDR3 region has the DNA TGTGCCAGTACAGGGGCTGAGCCCGGGGAGCTGTTTTTT.